The source of this T cell receptor (beta chain) is a study of blood T cell repertoires in COVID-19. Study summary: The origin of the acute and convalescent COVID-19 samples was the United States, Italy and Spain. PBMCs, B-cell-depleted T cells, or T cells provided the cDNA or gDNA that made up the material.

In the original analysis: Using reference gene primer amplification, nucleated cell counts were estimated. Sequenced by immunoSEQ multiplex PCR; TCRdb stores in-frame clones only, minus some. Clonal size and the V and J genes are those of that table, whereas D and trimming came from the DNA. The sample has around 130,000 clones, 75% to 90% seen once. The CDR3 runs 13 residues. The J segment lost 13 bases and the V segment lost 5 bases, leaving 10 bases of the junction unmatched. From germline, CDR1 is SGHTA and CDR2 FQGTGA. Sequencing used peripheral blood. The rearrangement links TRBV7-3 to TRBJ2-1; 8 positions match TRBD2. The TCR comes from a human donor in a cohort sampled during active COVID-19. For the CDR3, the DNA is TGTGCCAGCAGCAGCAGCGGGGGCCCCCCTCAGTTCTTC. As protein: CASSSSGGPPQFF. Full variable domain (missing parts from reference TRBV7-3 and TRBJ2-1): GAGVSQTPSNKVTEKGKYVELRCDPISGHTALYWYRQSLGQGPEFLIYFQGTGAADDSGLPNDRFFAVRPEGSVSTLKIQRTERGDSAVYLCASSSSGGPPQFFGPGTRLTVL.